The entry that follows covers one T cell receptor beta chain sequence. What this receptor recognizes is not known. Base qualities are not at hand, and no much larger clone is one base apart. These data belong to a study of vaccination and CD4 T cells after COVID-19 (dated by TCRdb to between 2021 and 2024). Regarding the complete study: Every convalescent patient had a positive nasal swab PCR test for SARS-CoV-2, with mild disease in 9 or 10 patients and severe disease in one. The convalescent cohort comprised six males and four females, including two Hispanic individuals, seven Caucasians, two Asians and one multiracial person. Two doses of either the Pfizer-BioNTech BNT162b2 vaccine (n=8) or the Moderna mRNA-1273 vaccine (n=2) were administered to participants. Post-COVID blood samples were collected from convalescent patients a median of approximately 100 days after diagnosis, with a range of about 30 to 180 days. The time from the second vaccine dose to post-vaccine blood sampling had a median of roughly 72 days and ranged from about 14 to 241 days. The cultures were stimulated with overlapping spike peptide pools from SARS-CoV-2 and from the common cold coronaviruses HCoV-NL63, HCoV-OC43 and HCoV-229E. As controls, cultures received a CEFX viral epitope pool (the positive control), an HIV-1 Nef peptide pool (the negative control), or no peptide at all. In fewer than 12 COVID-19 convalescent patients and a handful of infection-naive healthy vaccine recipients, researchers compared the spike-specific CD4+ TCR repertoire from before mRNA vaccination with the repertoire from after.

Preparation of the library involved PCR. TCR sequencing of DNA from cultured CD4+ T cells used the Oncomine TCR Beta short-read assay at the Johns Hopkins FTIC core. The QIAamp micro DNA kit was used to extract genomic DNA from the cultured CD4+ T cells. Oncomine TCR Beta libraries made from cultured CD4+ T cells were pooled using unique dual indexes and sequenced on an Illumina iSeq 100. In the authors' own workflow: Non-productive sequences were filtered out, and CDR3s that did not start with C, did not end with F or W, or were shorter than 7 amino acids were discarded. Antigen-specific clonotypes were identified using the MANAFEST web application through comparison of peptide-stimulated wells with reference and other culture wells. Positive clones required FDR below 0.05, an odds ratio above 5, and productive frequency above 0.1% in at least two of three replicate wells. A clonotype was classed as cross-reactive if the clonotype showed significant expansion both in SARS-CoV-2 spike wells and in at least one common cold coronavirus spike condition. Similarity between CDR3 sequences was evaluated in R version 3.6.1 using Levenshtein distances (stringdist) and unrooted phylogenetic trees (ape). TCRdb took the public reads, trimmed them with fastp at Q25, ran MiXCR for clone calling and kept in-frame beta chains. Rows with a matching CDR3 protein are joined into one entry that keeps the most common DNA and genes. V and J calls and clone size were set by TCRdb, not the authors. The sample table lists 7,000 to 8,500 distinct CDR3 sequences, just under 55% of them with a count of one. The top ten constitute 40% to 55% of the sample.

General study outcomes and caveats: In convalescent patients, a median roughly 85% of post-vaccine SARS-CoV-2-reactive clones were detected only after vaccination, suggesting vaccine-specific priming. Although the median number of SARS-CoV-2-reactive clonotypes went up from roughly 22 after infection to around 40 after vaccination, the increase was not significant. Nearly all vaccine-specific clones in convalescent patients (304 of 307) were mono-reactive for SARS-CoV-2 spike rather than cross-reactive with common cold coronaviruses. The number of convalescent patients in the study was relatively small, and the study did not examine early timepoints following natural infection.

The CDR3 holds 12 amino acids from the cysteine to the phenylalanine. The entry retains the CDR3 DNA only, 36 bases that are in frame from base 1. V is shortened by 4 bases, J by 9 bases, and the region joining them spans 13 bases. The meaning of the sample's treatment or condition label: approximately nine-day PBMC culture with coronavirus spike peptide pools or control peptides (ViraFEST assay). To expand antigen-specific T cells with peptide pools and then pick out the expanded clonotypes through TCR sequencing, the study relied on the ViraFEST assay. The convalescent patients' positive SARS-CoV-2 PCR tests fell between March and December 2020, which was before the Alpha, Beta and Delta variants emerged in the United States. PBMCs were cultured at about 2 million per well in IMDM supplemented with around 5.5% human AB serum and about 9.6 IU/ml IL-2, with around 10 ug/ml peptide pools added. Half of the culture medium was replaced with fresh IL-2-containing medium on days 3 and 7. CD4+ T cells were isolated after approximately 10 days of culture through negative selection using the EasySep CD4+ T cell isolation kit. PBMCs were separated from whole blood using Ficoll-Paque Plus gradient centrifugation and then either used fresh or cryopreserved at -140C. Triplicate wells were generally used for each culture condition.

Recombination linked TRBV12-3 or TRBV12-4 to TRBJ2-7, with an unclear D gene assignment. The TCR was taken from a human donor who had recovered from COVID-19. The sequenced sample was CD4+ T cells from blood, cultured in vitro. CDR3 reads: CASSYGPSGQYF. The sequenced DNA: TGTGCCAGCAGTTACGGGCCGTCCGGGCAGTACTTC.